This paragraph covers one TCR beta chain sequence. Its antigen remains unidentified. Amplification used 60 Vbeta primers and 13 Jbeta primers. Some clones are missing from TCRdb's copy, which holds only in-frame ones; the method was immunoSEQ multiplex PCR. The repertoire includes under 200,000 clones, about 71% of them detected once, and 1.4% to 1.5% sits in the top ten. The source of the sample is a study of cytomegalovirus exposure and HLA in healthy donors. Findings and caveats of the study: Later analysis identified several of the most significant clusters that appeared linked to common viral pathogens. Overall, around 160 TCR beta chains were annotated as cytomegalovirus-associated.

The sample consisted of PBMCs. The clonotype comes from a man in his forties or fifties in good health and CMV-seronegative.

CDR3 in amino acids: CAISESAIDHNTEAFF. DNA for the CDR3: TGTGCCATCAGTGAGTCAGCCATAGATCATAACACTGAAGCTTTCTTT. V gene TRBV10-3 combines with J gene TRBJ1-1; D gene unclear. This CDR3 has 16 residues. The V end was cut by 0 bases, the J end by 2 bases, with 13 bases between. Germline V lookup: CDR1 ENHRY, CDR2 SYGVKD.